This T cell receptor (beta chain) emerged from a study of T-cell reconstitution after alpha-beta-depleted transplantation in children. Preparation of the TCRbeta library involved a method that used unique molecular identifiers. TCRdb re-derived calls from the PCR reads in MiXCR, one entry per CDR3 protein. The sample contains around 180,000 distinct CDR3 sequences, 8.5% to 14% of which appear only once. Note on this clonotype: The antigen is not known.

Study-level points and caveats: Roughly two months post-transplant, alpha-beta T cells reportedly originated from several hundred graft clones that had expanded.

From germline, CDR1 is DFQATT and CDR2 SNEGSKA (reference sequence). V was shortened by 3 bases and J by 3 bases, with 14 bases between the two germline ends. The CDR3 has 15 residues. The rearrangement joins TRBV20-1 to TRBJ2-2; perhaps TRBD2 as D (5 bases). The sequence derives from a boy between 2 and 10 years old with acute myeloid leukemia, due to receive a stem cell transplant. The starting material was PBMCs, obtained before TCRalphabeta/CD19-depleted stem cell transplant. The CDR3 nucleotides are TGCAGTGCTAGGCGTCCTAGCATGGACACCGGGGAGCTGTTTTTT. This gives the protein CSARRPSMDTGELFF.